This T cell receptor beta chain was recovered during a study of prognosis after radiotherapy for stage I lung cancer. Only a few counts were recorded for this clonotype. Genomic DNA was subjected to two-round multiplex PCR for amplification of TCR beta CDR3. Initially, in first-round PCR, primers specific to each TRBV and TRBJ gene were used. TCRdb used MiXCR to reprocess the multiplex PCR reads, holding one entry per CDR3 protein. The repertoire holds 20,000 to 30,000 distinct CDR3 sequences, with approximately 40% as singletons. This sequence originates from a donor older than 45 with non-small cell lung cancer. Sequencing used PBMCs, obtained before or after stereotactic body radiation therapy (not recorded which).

The CDR3 loop reads CASSPGRGLRYGYTF. The CDR3 DNA is TGTGCCAGTAGTCCGGGTAGGGGACTCCGATATGGCTACACCTTC. The V gene is TRBV19, the J gene TRBJ1-2; D may be TRBD1 (5 bases). Per germline, CDR1 LNHDA and CDR2 SQIVND (reference sequence). Trimming pared 5 bases from V and 5 bases from J, leaving 18 bases between. The CDR3 length is 15 residues. Complete variable domain (other parts from reference TRBV19 and TRBJ1-2): DGGITQSPKYLFRKEGQNVTLSCEQNLNHDAMYWYRQDPGQGLRLIYYSQIVNDFQKGDIAEGYSVSREKKESFPLTVTSAQKNPTAFYLCASSPGRGLRYGYTFGSGTRLTVV.